The clone carrying this TCR beta chain came up once. Other DNA sequences from this sample encode an identical CDR3 as well. CDR1 GTSNPN and CDR2 SVGIG come from the germline V gene (reference sequence). The CDR3 has 14 residues. V lost 3 bases and J lost 4, with 15 bases in between. In the original workflow: How many nucleated cells were present was estimated from reference gene primer amplification. Data came from immunoSEQ multiplex PCR; TCRdb stores just in-frame clones and leaves some out. V and J calls and clone size come straight from that table; D and trimming were deduced from the DNA. Of over 250,000 clones detected, more than 80% appear once; the ten largest clones hold just under 6.5%. This record belongs to a study of blood T cell repertoires in COVID-19. Across the study: Researchers got acute and convalescent COVID-19 samples from the United States, Italy and Spain. PBMCs, B-cell-depleted T cells, or T cells provided the cDNA or gDNA that made up the material.

Patients from Seattle were sampled longitudinally, starting during active infection. The sequence was collected from a woman aged 45-60 years with COVID-19, enrolled during active disease. V usage is TRBV30 and J usage is TRBJ1-2; D is possibly TRBD1 (5 bases). Source material: peripheral blood. The CDR3 DNA is TGTGCCTGGAGGCGGGGCCCGGGGATCTATGGCTACACCTTC. Amino acids: CAWRRGPGIYGYTF.